This entry is about one T cell receptor (beta chain). Its antigen remains undetermined. No much larger clone is present one base from it, and per-base qualities are unavailable. A patient counted as having stable Graves' hyperthyroidism if no progression to ophthalmopathy occurred over 18 months of follow-up. Hyperthyroidism patients were newly diagnosed, had a disease duration of under 2 months, and were aged 18 to 65 years. Exclusion was applied to patients with uncontrolled infections, other autoimmune diseases, pregnancy or lactation. Diagnoses were based on clinical symptoms, serum thyroxine and TRAb, thyroid ultrasound and orbital computed tomography. PBMCs were isolated from 10 ml of fresh peripheral blood by Ficoll-Paque density gradient centrifugation. Total RNA was extracted using Trizol reagent, and RNA quality was assessed on an Agilent 2100 Bioanalyzer. This record belongs to a study of T cells in Graves' hyperthyroidism and ophthalmopathy (dated by TCRdb to between 2017 and 2020). Looking at the study overall: Peripheral blood samples were taken at the time of initial diagnosis, prior to any treatment. To identify distinguishing TCR V-J signatures, a discovery cohort of 100 patients was used, comprising 43 with Graves' ophthalmopathy and 55 to 65 with stable Graves' hyperthyroidism. Prospective prediction of ophthalmopathy was tested in an independent validation cohort consisting of about 20 hyperthyroidism patients and some 15 patients who later progressed to ophthalmopathy. The approximately 100 discovery patients were randomly split 7:3 into training and test sets. Thyroid tissue and blood T-cell repertoires from several Graves' hyperthyroidism patients were also compared in the study. Following sampling, methimazole starting at 30 mg daily was given to hyperthyroidism patients, and high-dose intravenous methylprednisolone was given to ophthalmopathy patients. The paper reports TCR Vbeta CDR3 sequencing of some 140 peripheral blood samples: some 41 ophthalmopathy, 75 to 80 hyperthyroidism and around 17 progressor patients.

The TCR beta CDR3 regions were amplified from RNA transcripts. A first-round RT-PCR of the TCR CDR3 used the HTBI primer set with the Qiagen OneStep RT-PCR kit. Libraries were constructed in a second round of multiplex PCR, after which size selection and purification were performed. The libraries were sequenced on an Illumina HiSeq2000 using paired-end 100 bp reads. Concerning the study's data processing: Raw data were processed with SOAPnuke, discarding reads with adapters, uncalled bases, mean Phred below 15, or no exact constant-primer or identifier match. High-quality paired reads were merged using COPE v1.2.5, and each unique nucleotide sequence was defined as a clonotype. Clonotypes were aligned to IMGT TRBV, TRBD and TRBJ reference segments using MiTCR v1.1. Only V-J combinations with frequency above 0.0001, covering about 99% of repertoires, were analysed. A TCS score was defined as the ratio between F50 (clonal expansion) and ExV (chaos), using BLOSUM62-based TCRdist between CDR3 peptides within each V-J. Welch's t-statistics and random forest reduced around 510 V-J features to 10 to 15, which were used in a naive Bayes classifier (R e1071). In TCRdb, the public reads were trimmed at Q25 with fastp and aligned with MiXCR, with productive beta chains retained. Duplicate CDR3 protein sequences are folded into a single record with the most common DNA and genes. TCRdb, not the original authors, processed these V and J calls. In all, the sample holds about 210,000 distinct CDR3 sequences, and 17% of those were seen once. Clones ranked in the top ten supply around 50% of the sample.

The paper's findings and limits, for the study overall: A 13 V-J signature model separated ophthalmopathy from stable hyperthyroidism, with around 88% sensitivity and about 81% specificity in cross-validation and 80%/75% in testing. During validation, the model predicted progression to ophthalmopathy a median of about 6.3 months ahead of onset, with around 70% sensitivity and 72.22% specificity. Sample size was not statistically predetermined, and blinding of investigators to group allocation was not performed. Most expanded thyroid clonotypes (frequency above 0.001) were also detected in blood, a finding suggesting that blood repertoires may reflect thyroid immune responses.

Sequences SGHRS (CDR1) and YFSETQ (CDR2) are obtained from the germline V gene. CDR3 length: 13 amino acids, cysteine to phenylalanine. Kept here is only the CDR3 DNA, which spans 39 bases and is read in frame from base 1. V lost 1 base and J lost 5 bases; the stretch between them is 8 bases long. The rearranged chain carries TRBV5-1 and TRBJ2-3; a tentative D match to TRBD2 spans 6 bases. The sequencing input was blood. This receptor was taken from a man in his forties or fifties with Graves' hyperthyroidism. The sequenced DNA is TGCGCCAGCAGCTTGAGGCGGGGAGATACGCAGTATTTT. Translated, this gives CASSLRRGDTQYF.